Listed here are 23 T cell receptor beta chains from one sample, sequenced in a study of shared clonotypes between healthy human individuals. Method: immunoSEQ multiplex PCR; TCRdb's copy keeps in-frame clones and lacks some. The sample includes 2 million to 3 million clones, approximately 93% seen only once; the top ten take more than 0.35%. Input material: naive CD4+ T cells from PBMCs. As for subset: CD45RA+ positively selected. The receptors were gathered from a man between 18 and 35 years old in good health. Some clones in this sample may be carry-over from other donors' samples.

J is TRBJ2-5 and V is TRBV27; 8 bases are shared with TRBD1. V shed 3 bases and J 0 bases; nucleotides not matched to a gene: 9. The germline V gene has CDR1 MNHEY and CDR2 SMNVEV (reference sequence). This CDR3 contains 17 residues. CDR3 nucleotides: TGTGCCAGCAGTTTTTCAGGGCAGGGGGCGTACCAAGAGACCCAGTACTTC. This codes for CASSFSGQGAYQETQYF.

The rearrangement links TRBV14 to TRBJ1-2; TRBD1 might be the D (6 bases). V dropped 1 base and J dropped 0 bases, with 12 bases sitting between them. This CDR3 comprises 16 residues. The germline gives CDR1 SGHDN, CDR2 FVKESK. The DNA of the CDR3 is TGTGCCAGCAGCCAAGTCGGGACATCTGCTAACTATGGCTACACCTTC. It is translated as CASSQVGTSANYGYTF.

In nucleotides, the CDR3 is TGCGCCAGCAGCTTTCCGGCGTCCAACCCCAACTCCTACGAGCAGTACTTC. Translated: CASSFPASNPNSYEQYF. The chain carries TRBV5-1 and TRBJ2-7; D ambiguous. Germline V gene data show CDR1 as SGHRS and CDR2 as YFSETQ. V was shortened by 2 bases and J by 0 bases, with 18 bases between the two germline ends. The CDR3 sequence is 17 residues long.

The CDR3 coding sequence is TGCGCCAGTGCAATTCAGGGGACCCAAGAGACCCAGTACTTC. Amino acids: CASAIQGTQETQYF. This chain joins TRBV5-1 and TRBJ2-5; tentatively, D is TRBD1 (6 bases). Germline CDR1 and CDR2: SGHRS and YFSETQ. The CDR3 covers 14 residues. The V gene lost 8 bases and the J gene lost 1 base, with 15 bases spanning the gap. Looking up the rest from reference TRBV5-1 and TRBJ2-5 gives the full variable domain: KAGVTQTPRYLIKTRGQQVTLSCSPISGHRSVSWYQQTPGQGLQFLFEYFSETQRNKGNFPGRFSGRQFSNSRSEMNVSTLELGDSALYLCASAIQGTQETQYFGPGTRLLVL.

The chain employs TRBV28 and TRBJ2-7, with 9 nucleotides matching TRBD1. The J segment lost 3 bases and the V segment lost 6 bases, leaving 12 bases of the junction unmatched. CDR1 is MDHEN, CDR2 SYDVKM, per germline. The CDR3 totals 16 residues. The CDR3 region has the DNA TGTGCCAGCAGGACCCTCGGACAGGGGCTATTCTACGAGCAGTACTTC. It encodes CASRTLGQGLFYEQYF.

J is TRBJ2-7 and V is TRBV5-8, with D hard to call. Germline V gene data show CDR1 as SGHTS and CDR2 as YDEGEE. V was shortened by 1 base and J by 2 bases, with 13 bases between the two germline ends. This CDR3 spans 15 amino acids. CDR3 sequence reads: CASSLSGVSPYEQYF. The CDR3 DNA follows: TGTGCCAGCAGCTTGTCTGGCGTCTCCCCCTACGAGCAGTACTTC.

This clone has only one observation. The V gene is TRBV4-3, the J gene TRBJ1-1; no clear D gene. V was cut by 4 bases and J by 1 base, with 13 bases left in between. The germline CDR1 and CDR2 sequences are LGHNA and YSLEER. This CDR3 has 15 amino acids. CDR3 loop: CASSLRLTENTEAFF. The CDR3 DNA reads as TGCGCCAGCAGCCTAAGACTAACCGAGAACACTGAAGCTTTCTTT.

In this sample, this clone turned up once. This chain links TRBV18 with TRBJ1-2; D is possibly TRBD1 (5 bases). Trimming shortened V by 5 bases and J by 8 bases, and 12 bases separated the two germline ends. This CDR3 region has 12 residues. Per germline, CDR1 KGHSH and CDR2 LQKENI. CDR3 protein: CASSASREGYTF. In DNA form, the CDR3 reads TGTGCCAGCTCAGCTTCCAGGGAGGGCTACACCTTC. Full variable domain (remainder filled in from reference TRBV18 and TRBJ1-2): NAGVMQNPRHLVRRRGQEARLRCSPMKGHSHVYWYRQLPEEGLKFMVYLQKENIIDESGMPKERFSAEFPKEGPSILRIQQVVRGDSAAYFCASSASREGYTFGSGTRLTVV.

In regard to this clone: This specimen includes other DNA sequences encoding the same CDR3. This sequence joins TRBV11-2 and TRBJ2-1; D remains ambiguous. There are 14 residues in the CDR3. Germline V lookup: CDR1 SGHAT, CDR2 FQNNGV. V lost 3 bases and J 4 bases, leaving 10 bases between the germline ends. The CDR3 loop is CASSFPSGYNEQFF. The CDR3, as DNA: TGTGCCAGCAGCTTTCCCAGTGGGTACAATGAGCAGTTCTTC.

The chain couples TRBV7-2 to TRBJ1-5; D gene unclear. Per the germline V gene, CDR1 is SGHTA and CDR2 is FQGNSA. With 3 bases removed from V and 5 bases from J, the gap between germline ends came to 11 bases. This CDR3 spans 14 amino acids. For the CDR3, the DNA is TGTGCCAGCAGCTTTAGGTGGGAGGATCAGCCCCAGCATTTT. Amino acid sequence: CASSFRWEDQPQHF.

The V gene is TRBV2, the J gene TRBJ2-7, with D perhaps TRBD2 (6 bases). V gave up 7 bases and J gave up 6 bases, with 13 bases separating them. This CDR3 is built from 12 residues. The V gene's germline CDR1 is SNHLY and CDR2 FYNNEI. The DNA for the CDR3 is TGTGCCAGCAAGGCGGGATCGGGCGAGCAGTACTTC. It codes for CASKAGSGEQYF.

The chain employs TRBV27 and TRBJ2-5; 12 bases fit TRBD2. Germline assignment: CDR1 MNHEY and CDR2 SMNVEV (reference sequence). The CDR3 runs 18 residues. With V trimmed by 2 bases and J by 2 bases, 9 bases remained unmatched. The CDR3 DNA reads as TGTGCCAGCAGTTTACCCCTGAGACTAGCGGGGGAACAAGAGACCCAGTACTTC. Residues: CASSLPLRLAGEQETQYF.

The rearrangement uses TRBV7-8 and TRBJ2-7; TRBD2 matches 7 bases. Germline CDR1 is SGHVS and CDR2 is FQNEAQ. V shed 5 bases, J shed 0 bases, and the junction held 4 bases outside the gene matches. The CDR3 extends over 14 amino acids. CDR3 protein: CASSPSGGSYEQYF. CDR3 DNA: TGTGCCAGCAGCCCTAGCGGAGGCTCCTACGAGCAGTACTTC.

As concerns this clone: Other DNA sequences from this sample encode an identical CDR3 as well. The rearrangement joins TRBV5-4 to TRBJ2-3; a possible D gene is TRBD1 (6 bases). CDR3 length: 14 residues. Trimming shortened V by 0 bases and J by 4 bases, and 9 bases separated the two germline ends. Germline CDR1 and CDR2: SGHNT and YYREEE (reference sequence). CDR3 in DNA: TGTGCCAGCAGCTTGGCCAAGGGGGCAGATACGCAGTATTTT. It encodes CASSLAKGADTQYF. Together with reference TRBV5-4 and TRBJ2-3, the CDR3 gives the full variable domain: ETGVTQSPTHLIKTRGQQVTLRCSSQSGHNTVSWYQQALGQGPQFIFQYYREEENGRGNFPPRFSGLQFPNYSSELNVNALELDDSALYLCASSLAKGADTQYFGPGTRLTVL.

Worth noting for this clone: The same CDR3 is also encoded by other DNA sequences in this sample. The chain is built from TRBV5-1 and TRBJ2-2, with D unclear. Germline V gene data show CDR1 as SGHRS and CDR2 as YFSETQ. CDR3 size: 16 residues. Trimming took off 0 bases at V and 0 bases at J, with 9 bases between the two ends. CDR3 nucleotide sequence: TGCGCCAGCAGCTTGGTCGTCGGCGCGAACACCGGGGAGCTGTTTTTT. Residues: CASSLVVGANTGELFF.

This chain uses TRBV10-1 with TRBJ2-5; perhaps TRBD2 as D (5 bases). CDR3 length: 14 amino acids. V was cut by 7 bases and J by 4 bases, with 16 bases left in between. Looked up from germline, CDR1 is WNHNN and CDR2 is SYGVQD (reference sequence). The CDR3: CASTVSTRGETQYF. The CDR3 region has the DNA TGCGCCAGCACTGTGTCAACCCGGGGAGAGACCCAGTACTTC.

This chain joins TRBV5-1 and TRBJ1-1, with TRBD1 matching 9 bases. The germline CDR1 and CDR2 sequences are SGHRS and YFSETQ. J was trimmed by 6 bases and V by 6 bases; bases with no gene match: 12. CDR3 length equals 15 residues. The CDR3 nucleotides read TGCGCCAGCACCAATCTCGGGACAGGGCTACCTGAAGCTTTCTTT. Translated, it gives CASTNLGTGLPEAFF.

In DNA, the CDR3 is TGTGCCAGCAGCAGGCATCGCTCCCAAGAGACCCAGTACTTC. It encodes CASSRHRSQETQYF. The chain is built from TRBV6-5 and TRBJ2-5; unclear D gene. This CDR3 is built from 14 residues. Trimming cost V 6 bases and J 1 base, with 12 bases left between them. Germline loops: CDR1 MNHEY, CDR2 SVGAGI.

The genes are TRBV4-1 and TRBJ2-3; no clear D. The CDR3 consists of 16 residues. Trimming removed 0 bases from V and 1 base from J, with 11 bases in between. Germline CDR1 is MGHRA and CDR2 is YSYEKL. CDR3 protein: CASSQEFNTGTDTQYF. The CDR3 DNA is TGCGCCAGCAGCCAAGAATTTAATACAGGCACAGATACGCAGTATTTT.

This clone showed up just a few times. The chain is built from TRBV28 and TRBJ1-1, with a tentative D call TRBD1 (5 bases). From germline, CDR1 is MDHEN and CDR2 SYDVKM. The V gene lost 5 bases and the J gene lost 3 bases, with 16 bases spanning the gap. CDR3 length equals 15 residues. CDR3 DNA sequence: TGTGCCAGCAGTACAGAACTAAAAGGGGACACTGAAGCTTTCTTT. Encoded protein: CASSTELKGDTEAFF.

Here the CDR3 reads CASSRSPATYF. CDR3 DNA sequence: TGTGCCAGCAGCCGATCGCCAGCTACGTACTTC. This chain links TRBV21-1 with TRBJ2-7. TRBV21-1 is a listed pseudogene. The CDR3 has 11 amino acids.

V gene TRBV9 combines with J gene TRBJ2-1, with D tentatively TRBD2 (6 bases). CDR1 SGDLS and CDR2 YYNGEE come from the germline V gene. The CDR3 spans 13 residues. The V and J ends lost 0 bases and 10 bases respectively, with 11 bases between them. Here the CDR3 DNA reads TGTGCCAGCAGCGTAGCGGGAGAAGGAGAGCAGTTCTTC. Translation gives CASSVAGEGEQFF.

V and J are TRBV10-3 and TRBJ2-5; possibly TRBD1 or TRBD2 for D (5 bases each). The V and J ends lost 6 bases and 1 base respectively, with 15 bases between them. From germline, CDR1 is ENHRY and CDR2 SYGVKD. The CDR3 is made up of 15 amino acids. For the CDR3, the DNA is TGTGCCATCAGGGGGGAGAAAATGATCCAAGAGACCCAGTACTTC. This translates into CAIRGEKMIQETQYF.